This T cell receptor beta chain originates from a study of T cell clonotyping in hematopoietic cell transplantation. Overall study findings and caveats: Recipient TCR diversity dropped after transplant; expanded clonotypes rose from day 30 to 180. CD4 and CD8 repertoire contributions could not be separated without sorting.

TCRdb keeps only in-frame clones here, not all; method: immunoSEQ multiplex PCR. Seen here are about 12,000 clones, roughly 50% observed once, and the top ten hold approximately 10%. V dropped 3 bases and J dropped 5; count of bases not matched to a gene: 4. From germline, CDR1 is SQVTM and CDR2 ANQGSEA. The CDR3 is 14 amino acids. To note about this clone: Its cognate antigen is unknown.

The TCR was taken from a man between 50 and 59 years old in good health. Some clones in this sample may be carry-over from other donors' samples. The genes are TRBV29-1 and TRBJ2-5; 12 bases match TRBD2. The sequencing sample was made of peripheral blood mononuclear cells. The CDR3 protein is CSVELAGGPETQYF. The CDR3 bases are TGCAGCGTTGAGCTAGCGGGGGGGCCGGAGACCCAGTACTTC.